Below are 31 T cell receptor beta chains sequenced from a single sample in a study of cytomegalovirus exposure and HLA in healthy donors. PCR involved 60 Vbeta and 13 Jbeta primers. Sequenced by immunoSEQ multiplex PCR; TCRdb stores in-frame clones only, minus some. The table records approximately 130,000 clones, over 75% of them present only once. The sequenced sample consisted of PBMCs. All receptors come from a woman under 30 in good health and CMV-seronegative.

The rearrangement joins TRBV2 to TRBJ2-7, with D uncertain. The length of the CDR3 is 13 residues. V lost 4 bases and J lost 1, with 8 bases in between. Germline-derived CDR1 and CDR2 are SNHLY and FYNNEI. The CDR3: CASSVGRSYEQYF. The CDR3 DNA reads as TGTGCCAGCAGTGTCGGCAGGTCCTACGAGCAGTACTTC.

V usage is TRBV2 and J usage is TRBJ2-5, with D hard to call. The end of the DNA fits TRBJ2-7 better, so the J call may be wrong. The germline V gene encodes CDR1 SNHLY and CDR2 FYNNEI. This CDR3 comprises 12 residues. The CDR3 loop is CASSVQAYEQYF. DNA for the CDR3: TGTGCCAGCAGTGTTCAGGCCTACGAGCAGTACTTC.

V usage is TRBV5-5 and J usage is TRBJ1-1; D might be TRBD1 (5 bases). This CDR3 has 15 residues. Looked up from germline, CDR1 is SGHKS and CDR2 is YYEKEE (reference sequence). V shed 4 bases and J shed 3 bases, with 16 bases lying between them. The CDR3 DNA is TGTGCCAGCAGCACAACCTCGACAGTCTACACTGAAGCTTTCTTT. Residues: CASSTTSTVYTEAFF.

The rearrangement links TRBV2 to TRBJ1-1; D unresolved. CDR1 and CDR2 from the germline V gene are SNHLY and FYNNEI. This CDR3 has 14 amino acids. The germline V and J ends were trimmed by 8 bases and 8 bases, with 21 bases remaining between them. CDR3 nucleotides: TGTGCCAGCTCAGGAACGCGTACACTTAGGGAAGCTTTCTTT. This gives the protein CASSGTRTLREAFF.

The chain employs TRBV27 and TRBJ1-1; tentatively, D is TRBD1 (5 bases). The V end was cut by 3 bases, the J end by 4 bases, with 12 bases between. This CDR3 has 14 residues. Looked up from germline, CDR1 is MNHEY and CDR2 is SMNVEV (reference sequence). The CDR3 bases are TGTGCCAGCAGTTTCGGGGGAGCGCGCACTGAAGCTTTCTTT. Translation gives CASSFGGARTEAFF.

The V and J genes are TRBV12-5 and TRBJ2-7, with D possibly being TRBD2 (6 bases). The CDR3 is made up of 19 amino acids. CDR1 and CDR2 from the germline V gene are LGHNT and FRNRAP. V lost 2 bases and J lost 0, with 23 bases in between. This CDR3 is CASGLILGKGLASSYEQYF. CDR3 nucleotide sequence: TGTGCTAGTGGTTTGATTCTGGGGAAAGGGCTAGCGAGCTCCTACGAGCAGTACTTC. Combining the CDR3 with reference TRBV12-5 and TRBJ2-7 gives the whole variable domain DARVTQTPRHKVTEMGQEVTMRCQPILGHNTVFWYRQTMMQGLELLAYFRNRAPLDDSGMPKDRFSAEMPDATLATLKIQPSEPRDSAVYFCASGLILGKGLASSYEQYFGPGTRLTVT.

This clone came up a few times. V is TRBV5-1 and J is TRBJ2-7, with D maybe TRBD2 (6 bases). CDR1 is SGHRS and CDR2 is YFSETQ in the germline V gene. The CDR3 length is 16 residues. Trimming pared 2 bases from V and 1 base from J, leaving 16 bases between. The CDR3, as DNA: TGCGCCAGCAGCTTTGGGGCGGGGAGTAGTTCCTACGAGCAGTACTTC. This encodes CASSFGAGSSSYEQYF. The variable domain in full, with the rest retrieved from reference TRBV5-1 and TRBJ2-7, is KAGVTQTPRYLIKTRGQQVTLSCSPISGHRSVSWYQQTPGQGLQFLFEYFSETQRNKGNFPGRFSGRQFSNSRSEMNVSTLELGDSALYLCASSFGAGSSSYEQYFGPGTRLTVT.

V usage is TRBV11-2 and J usage is TRBJ1-1; possibly TRBD1 for D (6 bases). V gave up 3 bases and J gave up 7 bases, with 9 bases separating them. This CDR3 spans 12 amino acids. The germline V gene has CDR1 SGHAT and CDR2 FQNNGV. In DNA, the CDR3 is TGTGCCAGCAGCTTTTCGACAGGTGAAGCTTTCTTT. Encoded protein: CASSFSTGEAFF.

This clone was counted a few times. V gene TRBV7-9 combines with J gene TRBJ1-2; D gene uncertain. CDR3 length: 13 residues. From germline, CDR1 is SEHNR and CDR2 FQNEAQ (reference sequence). V lost 0 bases and J lost 3, with 5 bases in between. As DNA, the CDR3 is TGTGCCAGCAGCTTAGCTGGGCACTATGGCTACACCTTC. Its translation is CASSLAGHYGYTF.

V gene TRBV7-8 combines with J gene TRBJ1-1, with TRBD1 matching over 7 bases. Germline CDR1 SGHVS, CDR2 FQNEAQ. V was clipped by 5 bases and J by 0 bases; unmatched bases: 6. There are 15 residues in the CDR3. The CDR3, as DNA: TGTGCCAGCAGCGTTCAGGGGGTGATGAACACTGAAGCTTTCTTT. This gives the protein CASSVQGVMNTEAFF.

V and J are TRBV6-5 and TRBJ2-2; D gene uncertain. CDR3 size: 16 residues. The germline gives CDR1 MNHEY, CDR2 SVGAGI. Trimming removed 2 bases at V and 0 bases at J, with 10 bases between. The CDR3 is CASSYQYRANTGELFF. The CDR3 nucleotides read TGTGCCAGCAGTTACCAGTACAGAGCGAACACCGGGGAGCTGTTTTTT.

This chain links TRBV11-1 with TRBJ2-3, with a tentative D call TRBD2 (5 bases). The germline V and J ends were trimmed by 5 bases and 0 bases, with 12 bases remaining between them. The CDR3 extends over 15 amino acids. CDR1 is SGHAT and CDR2 is FQDESV in the germline V gene (reference sequence). As DNA, the CDR3 is TGTGCCAGCAGCCCAGACTACTTTAGCACAGATACGCAGTATTTT. Translating it yields CASSPDYFSTDTQYF. Full variable domain (missing parts from reference TRBV11-1 and TRBJ2-3): EAEVAQSPRYKITEKSQAVAFWCDPISGHATLYWYRQILGQGPELLVQFQDESVVDDSQLPKDRFSAERLKGVDSTLKIQPAELGDSAMYLCASSPDYFSTDTQYFGPGTRLTVL.

The V and J genes are TRBV6-5 and TRBJ2-2, with D possibly matching TRBD2 (6 bases). This CDR3 is built from 14 residues. The germline V and J ends were trimmed by 2 bases and 8 bases, with 12 bases remaining between them. Per the germline V gene, CDR1 is MNHEY and CDR2 is SVGAGI. The CDR3 nucleotides read TGTGCCAGCAGTTACACGGGAGTTTGTGGGGAGCTGTTTTTT. It codes for CASSYTGVCGELFF.

The V call is TRBV7-8, the J call TRBJ1-1, with D possibly matching TRBD1 (5 bases). From germline, CDR1 is SGHVS and CDR2 FQNEAQ. Deletions cut 5 bases from V and 6 bases from J, with 7 bases between. The CDR3 has 11 amino acids. The CDR3 DNA follows: TGTGCCAGCAGCCCAGGGCCTGAAGCTTTCTTT. Amino acids: CASSPGPEAFF.

This chain joins TRBV11-2 and TRBJ2-2; 8 bases match TRBD2. Germline trimming cut 5 bases from V and 5 bases from J; bases unmatched to any gene: 10. The CDR3 is 16 amino acids. From germline, CDR1 is SGHAT and CDR2 FQNNGV. CDR3 amino acids: CASSHRRGARTGELFF. CDR3 sequence (DNA): TGTGCCAGCAGCCATAGGCGGGGGGCTCGAACCGGGGAGCTGTTTTTT.

V is TRBV2 and J is TRBJ2-5; 7 nucleotides align to TRBD2. Judging by the DNA end, TRBJ2-7 fits better; the J call may be wrong. The germline CDR1 and CDR2 sequences are SNHLY and FYNNEI. The CDR3 totals 19 residues. The CDR3 sequence is CASQAGGTRSYPMDYEQYF. CDR3 nucleotides: TGTGCCAGCCAGGCCGGGGGGACCCGATCCTACCCTATGGATTACGAGCAGTACTTC.

In DNA, the CDR3 is TGTGCCAGTAGTATAGCCTCGACTAGCGGGAGTCCCTACAATGAGCAGTTCTTC. Its protein is CASSIASTSGSPYNEQFF. The rearrangement links TRBV19 to TRBJ2-1; 12 positions match TRBD2. CDR1 and CDR2 (germline): LNHDA, SQIVND (reference sequence). CDR3 length: 18 residues. The junction had 6 bases not matched to a gene; V was cut back by 1 base and J by 2 bases.

The V and J genes are TRBV15 and TRBJ1-1; unclear D gene. This CDR3 comprises 15 residues. Trimming removed 0 bases at V and 6 bases at J, with 14 bases between. CDR1 is LNHNV and CDR2 is YYDKDF in the germline V gene (reference sequence). The chain's CDR3 is CATSRDLAGGSEAFF. CDR3 coding DNA: TGTGCCACCAGCAGAGATCTCGCGGGTGGGTCTGAAGCTTTCTTT.

The chain employs TRBV5-5 and TRBJ1-4; D is undetermined. The CDR3 runs 13 residues. The germline CDR1 and CDR2 sequences are SGHKS and YYEKEE (reference sequence). V was shortened by 0 bases and J by 4 bases, with 4 bases between the two germline ends. CDR3: CASSLDSNEKLFF. In DNA, the CDR3 is TGTGCCAGCAGCTTGGACAGTAATGAAAAACTGTTTTTT.

This chain uses TRBV6-1 with TRBJ1-4; TRBD1 aligns across 9 bases. The germline V gene has CDR1 MNHNS and CDR2 SASEGT. The CDR3 contains 13 residues. The junction had 7 bases not matched to a gene; V was cut back by 7 bases and J by 10 bases. The DNA of the CDR3 is TGTGCCAGCAACCGGGACAGGGACGTAAAACTGTTTTTT. Amino acids: CASNRDRDVKLFF.

The chain joins TRBV4-2 to TRBJ2-7, with 7 bases identical to TRBD2. The CDR3 is made up of 15 amino acids. The V and J ends lost 3 bases and 0 bases, in that order; junction bases with no gene match: 5. Germline V gene sequence: CDR1 LGHNA, CDR2 YNFKEQ. CDR3 residues: CASSHLRGSSYEQYF. CDR3 bases: TGTGCCAGCAGCCATCTGCGGGGGAGCTCCTACGAGCAGTACTTC.

This clone was counted a few times. The rearrangement links TRBV4-3 to TRBJ1-4, with unresolved D. Trimming shortened V by 0 bases and J by 6 bases, and 11 bases separated the two germline ends. Germline CDR1 LGHNA, CDR2 YSLEER. CDR3 length: 15 residues. In DNA, the CDR3 is TGCGCCAGCAGCCAAGATACCCAGTTTGATGAAAAACTGTTTTTT. Translating gives CASSQDTQFDEKLFF.

V usage is TRBV7-2 and J usage is TRBJ1-2, with TRBD1 as a possible D gene (6 bases). The CDR3 consists of 17 residues. The germline gives CDR1 SGHTA, CDR2 FQGNSA. Trimming took 1 base from V and 2 from J, leaving 17 bases between them. The CDR3 DNA follows: TGTGCCAGCAGCTTAGTTGGACGGGGACAAGGAAACTATGGCTACACCTTC. The encoded protein is CASSLVGRGQGNYGYTF. Full variable domain (rest looked up from reference TRBV7-2 and TRBJ1-2): GAGVSQSPSNKVTEKGKDVELRCDPISGHTALYWYRQSLGQGLEFLIYFQGNSAPDKSGLPSDRFSAERTGGSVSTLTIQRTQQEDSAVYLCASSLVGRGQGNYGYTFGSGTRLTVV.

The chain links TRBV27 to TRBJ1-2, with 8 bases lining up with TRBD1. The CDR3 has 16 residues. The germline CDR1 and CDR2 sequences are MNHEY and SMNVEV (reference sequence). The junction had 7 bases not matched to a gene; V was cut back by 0 bases and J by 4 bases. This CDR3 reads CASSLSRLTGVYGYTF. The CDR3 DNA is TGTGCCAGCAGTTTATCCCGCCTGACAGGGGTCTATGGCTACACCTTC.

The V and J genes are TRBV5-8 and TRBJ1-5, with no clear D. CDR1 SGHTS and CDR2 YDEGEE come from the germline V gene. This CDR3 contains 14 residues. The V gene lost 4 bases and the J gene lost 6 bases, with 14 bases spanning the gap. The CDR3 DNA reads TGTGCCAGCAGCCCCCCCGGGCGGGTTCAGCCCCAGCATTTT. This gives the protein CASSPPGRVQPQHF.

This chain joins TRBV18 and TRBJ1-1; 9 nucleotides match TRBD1. The trim removed 4 bases at V and 5 bases at J, leaving 5 bases unmatched. The CDR3 is 14 residues long. Germline values: CDR1 KGHSH, CDR2 LQKENI. In nucleotides, the CDR3 is TGTGCCAGCTCACAGACAGGGGGGGATACTGAAGCTTTCTTT. Its protein product is CASSQTGGDTEAFF.

Only one count was recorded for this clone. The genes are TRBV4-1 and TRBJ1-2, with no clear D. Between the trimmed V and J ends, which lost 0 bases and 4 bases, there was a span of 6 bases. The germline V gene encodes CDR1 MGHRA and CDR2 YSYEKL. CDR3 length equals 13 residues. CDR3 region: CASSQEGGYGYTF. The DNA for the CDR3 is TGCGCCAGCAGCCAAGAAGGAGGCTATGGCTACACCTTC.

The rearrangement joins TRBV7-6 to TRBJ2-5; no definite D call. The CDR3 length is 15 residues. Trimming removed 1 base at V and 5 bases at J, with 14 bases between. Germline-derived CDR1 and CDR2 are SGHVS and FNYEAQ. The CDR3 here is CASSLVQTYAETQYF. In DNA, the CDR3 is TGTGCCAGCAGCTTAGTACAGACGTACGCGGAGACCCAGTACTTC.

This clone appeared a few times. The chain is built from TRBV5-4 and TRBJ2-5; 8 bases are shared with TRBD2. Germline loops: CDR1 SGHNT, CDR2 YYREEE (reference sequence). The CDR3 contains 15 residues. The V gene end was trimmed by 0 bases and the J gene end by 3 bases; junction bases not matched to a gene: 4. CDR3 loop: CASSLVSGVEETQYF. DNA for the CDR3: TGTGCCAGCAGCTTGGTTAGCGGGGTAGAAGAGACCCAGTACTTC. The complete variable domain, with remaining parts taken from reference TRBV5-4 and TRBJ2-5, reads ETGVTQSPTHLIKTRGQQVTLRCSSQSGHNTVSWYQQALGQGPQFIFQYYREEENGRGNFPPRFSGLQFPNYSSELNVNALELDDSALYLCASSLVSGVEETQYFGPGTRLLVL.

The rearrangement joins TRBV7-3 to TRBJ2-7, with 9 bases lining up with TRBD2. The trim removed 8 bases at V and 0 bases at J, leaving 5 bases unmatched. CDR1 and CDR2 from the germline V gene are SGHTA and FQGTGA. This CDR3 has 14 residues. The CDR3, as DNA: TGTGCCAGCCGGCTAGCGGGGACCTCCTACGAGCAGTACTTC. It encodes CASRLAGTSYEQYF.

The V and J genes are TRBV19 and TRBJ2-7; 15 nucleotides align to TRBD2. Germline loops: CDR1 LNHDA, CDR2 SQIVND (reference sequence). The V and J ends lost 9 bases and 2 bases, in that order; junction bases with no gene match: 11. This CDR3 is built from 17 residues. The CDR3 bases are TGTGCCAGCAAGGGACTAGCGGGAGGTTCCGGACCCTACGAGCAGTACTTC. This gives the protein CASKGLAGGSGPYEQYF.